The clone carrying this TCR beta chain has more than one count but fewer than ten. Its antigen remains unknown. TCRdb used MiXCR to reprocess the 5' RACE reads, holding one entry per CDR3 protein. The sample records about 450,000 distinct CDR3 sequences, 26% being singletons. Per the germline V gene, CDR1 is DFQATT and CDR2 is SNEGSKA (reference sequence). V was pared by 0 bases and J by 2 bases, with 11 bases between. This CDR3 is built from 15 residues. These data come from a study of CD8 T cells in ankylosing spondylitis. General study results and limits: Enrichment of disease-linked clones was reportedly significant in matched ankylosing spondylitis synovial fluid. What seemed typical of ankylosing spondylitis blood was a TCR beta motif built from about 8 highly homologous variants.

Specimen: blood, either unsorted or a sorted T cell fraction (not recorded which). The chain is built from TRBV20-1 and TRBJ2-1; D could derive from TRBD1 or TRBD2 (5 bases each). The clonotype comes from a male donor with ankylosing spondylitis. The CDR3 DNA is TGCAGTGCTAGAGATCCGGGACGTCCCTACAATGAGCAGTTCTTC. Translated, it gives CSARDPGRPYNEQFF.